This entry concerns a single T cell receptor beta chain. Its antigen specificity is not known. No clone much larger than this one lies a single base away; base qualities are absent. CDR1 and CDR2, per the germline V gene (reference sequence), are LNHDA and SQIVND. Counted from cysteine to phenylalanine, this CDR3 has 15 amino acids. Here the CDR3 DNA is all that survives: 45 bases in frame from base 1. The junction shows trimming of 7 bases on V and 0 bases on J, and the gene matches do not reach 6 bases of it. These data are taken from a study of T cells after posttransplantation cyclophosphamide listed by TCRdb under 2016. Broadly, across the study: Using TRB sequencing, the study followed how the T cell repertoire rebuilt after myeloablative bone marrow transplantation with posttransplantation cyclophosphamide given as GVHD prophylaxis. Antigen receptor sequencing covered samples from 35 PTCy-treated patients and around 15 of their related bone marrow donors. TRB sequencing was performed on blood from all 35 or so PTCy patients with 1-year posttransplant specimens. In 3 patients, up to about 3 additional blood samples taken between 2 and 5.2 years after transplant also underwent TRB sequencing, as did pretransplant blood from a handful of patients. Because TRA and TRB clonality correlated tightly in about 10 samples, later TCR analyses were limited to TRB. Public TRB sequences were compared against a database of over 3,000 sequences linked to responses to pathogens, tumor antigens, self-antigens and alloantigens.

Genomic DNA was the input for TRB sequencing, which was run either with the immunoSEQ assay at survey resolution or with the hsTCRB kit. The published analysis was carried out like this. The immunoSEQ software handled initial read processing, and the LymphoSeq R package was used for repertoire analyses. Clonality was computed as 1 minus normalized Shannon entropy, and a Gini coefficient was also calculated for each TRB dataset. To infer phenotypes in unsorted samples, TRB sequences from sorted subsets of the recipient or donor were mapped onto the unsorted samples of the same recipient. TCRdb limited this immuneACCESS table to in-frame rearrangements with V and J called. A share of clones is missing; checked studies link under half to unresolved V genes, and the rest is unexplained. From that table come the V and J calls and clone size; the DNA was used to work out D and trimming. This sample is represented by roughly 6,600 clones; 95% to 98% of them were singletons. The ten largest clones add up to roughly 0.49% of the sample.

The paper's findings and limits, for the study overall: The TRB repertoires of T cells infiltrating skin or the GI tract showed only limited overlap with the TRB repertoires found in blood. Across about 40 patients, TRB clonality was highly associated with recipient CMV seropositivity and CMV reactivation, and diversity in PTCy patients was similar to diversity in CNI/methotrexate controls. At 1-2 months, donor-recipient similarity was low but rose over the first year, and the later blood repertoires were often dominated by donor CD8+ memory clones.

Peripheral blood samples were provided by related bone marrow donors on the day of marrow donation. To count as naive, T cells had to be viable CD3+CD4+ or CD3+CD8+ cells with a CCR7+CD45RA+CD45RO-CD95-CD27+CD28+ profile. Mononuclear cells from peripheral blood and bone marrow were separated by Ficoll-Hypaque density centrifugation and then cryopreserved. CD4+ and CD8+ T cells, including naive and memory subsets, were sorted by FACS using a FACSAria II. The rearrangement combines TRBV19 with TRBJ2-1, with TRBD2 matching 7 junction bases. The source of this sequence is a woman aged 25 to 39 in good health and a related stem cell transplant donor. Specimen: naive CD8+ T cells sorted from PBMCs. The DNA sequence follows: TGTGCCAGTAAAACTAGCGCAAGCTCCTACAATGAGCAGTTCTTC. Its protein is CASKTSASSYNEQFF.